This record looks at one T cell receptor (beta chain) sequence and its context. The source of the sample is a study of blood T cell repertoires in COVID-19. Study-level background: Sources were T cells, B-cell-depleted T cells, or PBMCs; the material itself was cDNA or gDNA.

Original processing methods: Using reference gene primer amplification, nucleated cell counts were estimated. Generated by immunoSEQ multiplex PCR, the TCRdb table keeps only in-frame clones and is missing some. V and J calls and clone size follow that table, whereas D and trimming were derived from the DNA. The table shows over 200,000 clones, with 70% to 85% occurring only once. The cohort comprised adults aged roughly 18 to 95 years residing in 20 to 30 US areas. All recovered Cohort 3 donors got two negative PCRs, got clearance, or saw symptom resolution. The junction had 8 bases not matched to a gene; V was cut back by 7 bases and J by 5 bases. Germline CDR1 SGHAT, CDR2 FQNNGV. This CDR3 has 14 residues.

The rearrangement links TRBV11-2 to TRBJ2-5; 9 positions agree with TRBD1. Sequencing used PBMCs or T cells enriched from blood (not recorded which). The sequence was collected from a man in his 60s who had recovered from COVID-19. The CDR3 region has the DNA TGTGCCAGCAACCCACAGGGGGCAGGGGAGACCCAGTACTTC. Translating it yields CASNPQGAGETQYF.